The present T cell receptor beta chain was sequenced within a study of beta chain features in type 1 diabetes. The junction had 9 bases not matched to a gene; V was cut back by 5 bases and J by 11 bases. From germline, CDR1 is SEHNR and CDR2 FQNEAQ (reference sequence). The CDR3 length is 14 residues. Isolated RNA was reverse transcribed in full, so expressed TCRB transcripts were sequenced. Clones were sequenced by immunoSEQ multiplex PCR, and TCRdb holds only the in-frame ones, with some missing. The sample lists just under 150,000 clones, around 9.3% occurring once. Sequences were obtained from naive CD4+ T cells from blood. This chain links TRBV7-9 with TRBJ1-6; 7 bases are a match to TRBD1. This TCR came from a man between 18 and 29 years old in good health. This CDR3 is CASSMGTASPPLHF. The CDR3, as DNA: TGTGCCAGCAGCATGGGGACAGCCTCGCCACCCCTCCACTTT.